These 16 T cell receptor beta chains share one sample of origin, sequenced in a study of shared clonotypes between healthy human individuals. As defined, naive CD8 cells were CD45RO-negative and positively selected for CCR7, with terminally differentiated effector memory CD45RA+ cells excluded. Using immunoSEQ multiplex PCR, the repertoire was profiled, and TCRdb retains in-frame clones only, with some absent. The sample holds around 2,000,000 clones, approximately 95% seen once. The specimen was naive CD8+ T cells sorted from blood. These receptors all come from a man aged 18 to 30 in good health.

The CDR3 reads CASSTGELDEQYF. CDR3 DNA sequence: TGTGCCAGTAGTACAGGGGAGTTGGATGAGCAGTACTTC. The chain has TRBV19 and TRBJ2-7; D possibly corresponds to TRBD1 (6 bases). Trimming cost V 4 bases and J 7 bases, with 14 bases left between them. This CDR3 region has 13 residues. Germline assignment: CDR1 LNHDA and CDR2 SQIVND (reference sequence). The whole variable domain, filled in from reference TRBV19 and TRBJ2-7, reads DGGITQSPKYLFRKEGQNVTLSCEQNLNHDAMYWYRQDPGQGLRLIYYSQIVNDFQKGDIAEGYSVSREKKESFPLTVTSAQKNPTAFYLCASSTGELDEQYFGPGTRLTVT.

The chain carries TRBV9 and TRBJ1-6, with TRBD1 as a possible D gene (6 bases). The CDR3 totals 14 residues. Germline lookup yields CDR1 SGDLS and CDR2 YYNGEE. The V and J ends lost 4 bases and 5 bases respectively, with 10 bases between them. The CDR3 spells CASSIGQNNSPLHF. The DNA of the CDR3 is TGTGCCAGCAGCATCGGACAGAATAATTCACCCCTCCACTTT.

The chain is built from TRBV4-3 and TRBJ2-7; TRBD2 matches at 7 bases. V gave up 2 bases and J gave up 6 bases; unmatched junction bases: 4. The CDR3 spans 13 residues. Germline V gene sequence: CDR1 LGHNA, CDR2 YSLEER. CDR3 sequence (DNA): TGCGCCAGCAGCCAATATGGGGGGGGCGAGCAGTACTTC. Encoded protein: CASSQYGGGEQYF.

The V and J genes are TRBV18 and TRBJ2-3; the D is unclear. V was trimmed by 2 bases and J by 4 bases, leaving 10 bases between them. Germline CDR1 and CDR2: KGHSH and LQKENI. This CDR3 spans 14 amino acids. CDR3 region: CASSPYETADTQYF. DNA of the CDR3: TGTGCCAGCTCACCATACGAGACGGCAGATACGCAGTATTTT.

The chain carries TRBV6-5 and TRBJ1-6; the match to TRBD1 covers 8 bases. V lost 5 bases and J lost 10; bases outside the gene matches: 7. The CDR3 consists of 14 residues. Germline V gene data show CDR1 as MNHEY and CDR2 as SVGAGI. CDR3 DNA: TGTGCCAGCAGTATAGGACAGGGATACTCACCCCTCCACTTT. It yields the protein CASSIGQGYSPLHF.

Notes on this clone: This sample includes further DNA sequences coding for the same CDR3. The rearrangement uses TRBV25-1 and TRBJ2-7; a weak D match, TRBD2 (5 bases). The V and J ends lost 3 bases and 5 bases respectively, with 11 bases between them. CDR1 is MGHDK and CDR2 is SYGVNS in the germline V gene. The CDR3 consists of 13 residues. CDR3 nucleotide sequence: TGTGCCAGCAGTGATACGGGGATGGACGAGCAGTACTTC. Translating it yields CASSDTGMDEQYF.

DNA for the CDR3: TGTGCCAGCGCTGAGCTGACAGGGAAAACTGAAGCTTTCTTT. It is translated as CASAELTGKTEAFF. The V call is TRBV11-2, the J call TRBJ1-1; 7 bases map to TRBD1. CDR3 length equals 14 residues. The trim removed 8 bases at V and 5 bases at J, leaving 11 bases unmatched. Germline-derived CDR1 and CDR2 are SGHAT and FQNNGV.

Concerning this clone itself: This sample also contains other DNA sequences that code for the same CDR3. The V and J genes are TRBV5-1 and TRBJ2-2; D not certain. CDR3 length: 13 amino acids. Germline V gene sequence: CDR1 SGHRS, CDR2 YFSETQ. Trimming stripped 4 bases from V and 3 bases from J, with 7 bases between. CDR3 bases: TGCGCCAGCAGCCTGCTGGACACCGGGGAGCTGTTTTTT. This codes for CASSLLDTGELFF.

A note on this clone: The sample contains more than one DNA sequence encoding this CDR3. The rearrangement links TRBV27 to TRBJ2-5, with 12 positions matching TRBD2. With V trimmed by 5 bases and J by 4 bases, 5 bases remained unmatched. The CDR3 contains 15 residues. Germline V gene lookup returns CDR1 MNHEY and CDR2 SMNVEV (reference sequence). DNA for the CDR3: TGTGCCAGCAGTCCTAGCGGGGGGGCCGGAGAGACCCAGTACTTC. It specifies CASSPSGGAGETQYF.

As concerns this clone: The sample contains more than one DNA sequence encoding this CDR3. CDR3 amino acids: CASSVGGVGYEQYF. The CDR3, as DNA: TGTGCCAGCAGCGTAGGGGGGGTCGGCTACGAGCAGTACTTC. The gene calls are TRBV9 and TRBJ2-7; possibly TRBD2 for D (6 bases). This CDR3 spans 14 amino acids. Trimming took off 0 bases at V and 3 bases at J, with 10 bases between the two ends. Germline loops: CDR1 SGDLS, CDR2 YYNGEE.

This clone was seen only once. The chain has TRBV4-1 and TRBJ2-3, with TRBD1 matching 7 bases. The CDR3 has 14 residues. CDR1 is MGHRA, CDR2 YSYEKL, per germline. The trim removed 5 bases at V and 2 bases at J, leaving 4 bases unmatched. The DNA for the CDR3 is TGCGCCAGCAGCATGACAGGGTACACAGATACGCAGTATTTT. Translated, it gives CASSMTGYTDTQYF.

The chain employs TRBV27 and TRBJ1-1; D perhaps matches TRBD1 (6 bases). Germline CDR1 is MNHEY and CDR2 is SMNVEV (reference sequence). This CDR3 region has 14 residues. Trimming removed 5 bases at V and 1 base at J, with 11 bases between. CDR3 region: CASSPLGQNTEAFF. The CDR3 DNA follows: TGTGCCAGCAGTCCCCTGGGACAGAACACTGAAGCTTTCTTT.

The chain couples TRBV7-9 to TRBJ1-3; D gene uncertain. The ends were cut back, 8 bases at V and 1 base at J, with 9 bases in the middle. Germline CDR1 SEHNR, CDR2 FQNEAQ (reference sequence). CDR3 length: 13 residues. Here the CDR3 DNA reads TGTGCCAGCGCGTTGGGGTCTGGAAACACCATATATTTT. This encodes CASALGSGNTIYF.

The rearrangement joins TRBV27 to TRBJ2-5; 7 bases line up with TRBD1. After removal of 5 bases from V and 0 bases from J, the junction contained 9 bases not matched to a gene. The length of the CDR3 is 16 residues. CDR1 is MNHEY, CDR2 SMNVEV, per germline (reference sequence). The CDR3 nucleotides read TGTGCCAGCAGTCCATCCACAGGGGACAACCAAGAGACCCAGTACTTC. The encoded protein is CASSPSTGDNQETQYF.

The chain employs TRBV2 and TRBJ1-2; maybe TRBD1 (5 bases). CDR1 and CDR2 from the germline V gene are SNHLY and FYNNEI. Trimming stripped 7 bases from V and 2 bases from J, with 8 bases between. The CDR3 has 12 amino acids. The chain's CDR3 is CASTGDNYGYTF. CDR3 in DNA: TGTGCCAGCACCGGGGACAACTATGGCTACACCTTC.

This clone appeared once. V is TRBV2 and J is TRBJ2-7, with D perhaps matching TRBD2 (5 bases). With 6 bases removed from V and 6 bases from J, the gap between germline ends came to 12 bases. Germline V lookup: CDR1 SNHLY, CDR2 FYNNEI. The CDR3 length is 12 residues. CDR3: CASRGSVFEQYF. In nucleotides, the CDR3 is TGTGCCAGCAGAGGTAGCGTGTTCGAGCAGTACTTC.